The 4 T cell receptor beta chains listed next were all sequenced from one sample in a study of blood T cell repertoires in COVID-19. TCRdb keeps only in-frame clones here, not all; method: immunoSEQ multiplex PCR. Altogether 250,000 or so clones are present, approximately 86% being singletons, with the ten largest covering approximately 2%. The sequencing sample was made of peripheral blood. The source is a man aged 25 to 40 with active or convalescent COVID-19.

This sequence joins TRBV19 and TRBJ2-7; 13 bases align to TRBD2. Trimming removed 4 bases from V and 2 bases from J; junction bases left unmatched: 8. The CDR3 extends over 17 amino acids. CDR1 is LNHDA and CDR2 is SQIVND in the germline V gene (reference sequence). In DNA, the CDR3 is TGTGCCAGTAGTACTCGGACTAGCGGGGGCGACACCTACGAGCAGTACTTC. Translated: CASSTRTSGGDTYEQYF.

CDR3 protein: CASSQGTNQPRELFF. CDR3 coding DNA: TGTGCCAGCAGCCAAGGAACTAACCAGCCGAGGGAGCTGTTTTTT. The chain combines TRBV4-2 with TRBJ2-2; unclear D gene. The CDR3 has 15 residues. CDR1 and CDR2 from the germline V gene are LGHNA and YNFKEQ. Trimming cost V 1 base and J 9 bases, with 15 bases left between them.

This clone was counted ten times or more. J is TRBJ1-5 and V is TRBV10-1; 9 nucleotides line up with TRBD1. V was clipped by 10 bases and J by 2 bases; unmatched bases: 3. Germline CDR1 is WNHNN and CDR2 is SYGVQD (reference sequence). The CDR3 is 13 residues long. The CDR3 loop reads CATGQGGNQPQHF. CDR3 coding DNA: TGCGCCACGGGACAGGGAGGCAATCAGCCCCAGCATTTT.

The chain couples TRBV7-2 to TRBJ2-2, with 11 bases matching TRBD2. The germline V gene has CDR1 SGHTA and CDR2 FQGNSA. There are 21 residues in the CDR3. Trimming took 0 bases from V and 1 from J; bases not matched to a gene: 13. The CDR3 DNA reads TGTGCCAGCAGCTTAGCACGGCTAGCGGGGGGTTCAACCGGGAACACCGGGGAGCTGTTTTTT. Residues: CASSLARLAGGSTGNTGELFF. The full variable domain, its missing parts supplied by reference TRBV7-2 and TRBJ2-2, is GAGVSQSPSNKVTEKGKDVELRCDPISGHTALYWYRQSLGQGLEFLIYFQGNSAPDKSGLPSDRFSAERTGGSVSTLTIQRTQQEDSAVYLCASSLARLAGGSTGNTGELFFGEGSRLTVL.